The clone carrying this TCR beta chain appeared once. The CDR3 runs 18 residues. Germline loops: CDR1 SGHAT, CDR2 FQNNGV. V lost 3 bases and J lost 1; bases outside the gene matches: 11. The sample originates from a study of blood T cell repertoires in COVID-19. Study-level information: In each case, the material was cDNA or gDNA derived from T cells, B-cell-depleted T cells, or PBMCs.

Measured with immunoSEQ multiplex PCR; TCRdb has only the in-frame clones, and not every one. The profile covers about 190,000 clones, with around four fifths appearing a single time and 5.2% taken by the ten largest. The receptor's source is a woman aged 25 to 45 with acute or convalescent COVID-19. Sequenced material: peripheral blood. This chain connects TRBV11-2 to TRBJ1-5, with 8 bases identical to TRBD1. CDR3 DNA: TGTGCCAGCAGCTTGACCCCCAGACAGGGGCTAAGCAATCAGCCCCAGCATTTT. Translation gives CASSLTPRQGLSNQPQHF.